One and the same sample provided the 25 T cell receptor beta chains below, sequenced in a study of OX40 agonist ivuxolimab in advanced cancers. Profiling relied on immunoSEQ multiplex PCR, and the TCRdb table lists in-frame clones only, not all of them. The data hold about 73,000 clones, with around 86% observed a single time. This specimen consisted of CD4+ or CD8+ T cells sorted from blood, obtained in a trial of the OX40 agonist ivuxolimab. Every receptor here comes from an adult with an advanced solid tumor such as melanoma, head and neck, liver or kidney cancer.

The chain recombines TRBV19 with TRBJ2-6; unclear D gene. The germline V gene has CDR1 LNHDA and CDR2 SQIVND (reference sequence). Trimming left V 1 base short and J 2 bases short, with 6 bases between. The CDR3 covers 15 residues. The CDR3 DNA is TGTGCCAGTAGTATAGTTGGTGCTGGGGCCAACGTCCTGACTTTC. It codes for CASSIVGAGANVLTF.

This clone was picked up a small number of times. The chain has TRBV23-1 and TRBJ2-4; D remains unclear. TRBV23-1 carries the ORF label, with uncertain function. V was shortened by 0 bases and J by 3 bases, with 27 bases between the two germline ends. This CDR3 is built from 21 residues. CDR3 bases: TGCGCCAGCAGTCAATCGTGTGGGTGGGAAATTCCGTTTATCAGCAAAAACATTCAGTACTTC. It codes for CASSQSCGWEIPFISKNIQYF.

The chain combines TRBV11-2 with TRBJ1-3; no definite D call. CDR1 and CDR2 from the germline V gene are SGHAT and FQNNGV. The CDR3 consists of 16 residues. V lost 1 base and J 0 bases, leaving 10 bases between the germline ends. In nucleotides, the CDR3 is TGTGCCAGCAGCTTAGCTGGAGGCCACTCTGGAAACACCATATATTTT. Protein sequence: CASSLAGGHSGNTIYF.

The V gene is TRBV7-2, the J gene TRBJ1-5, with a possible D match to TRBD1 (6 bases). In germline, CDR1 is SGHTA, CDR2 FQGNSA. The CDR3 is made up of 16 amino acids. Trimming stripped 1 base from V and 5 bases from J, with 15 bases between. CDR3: CASSLGPIRGDQPQHF. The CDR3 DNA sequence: TGTGCCAGCAGCTTAGGGCCGATCAGGGGCGATCAGCCCCAGCATTTT. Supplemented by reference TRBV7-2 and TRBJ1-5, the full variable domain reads GAGVSQSPSNKVTEKGKDVELRCDPISGHTALYWYRQSLGQGLEFLIYFQGNSAPDKSGLPSDRFSAERTGGSVSTLTIQRTQQEDSAVYLCASSLGPIRGDQPQHFGDGTRLSIL.

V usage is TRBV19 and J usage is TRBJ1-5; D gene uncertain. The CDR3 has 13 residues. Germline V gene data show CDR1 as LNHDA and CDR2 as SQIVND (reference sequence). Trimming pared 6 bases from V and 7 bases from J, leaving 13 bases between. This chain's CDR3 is CASRETLLQPQHF. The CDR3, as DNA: TGTGCCAGTAGGGAGACCCTACTCCAGCCCCAGCATTTT.

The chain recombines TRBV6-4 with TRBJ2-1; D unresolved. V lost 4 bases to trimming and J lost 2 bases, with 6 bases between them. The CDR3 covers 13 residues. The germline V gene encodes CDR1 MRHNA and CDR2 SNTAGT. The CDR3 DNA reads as TGTGCCAGCAGTGTTAACCCCTACAATGAGCAGTTCTTC. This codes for CASSVNPYNEQFF.

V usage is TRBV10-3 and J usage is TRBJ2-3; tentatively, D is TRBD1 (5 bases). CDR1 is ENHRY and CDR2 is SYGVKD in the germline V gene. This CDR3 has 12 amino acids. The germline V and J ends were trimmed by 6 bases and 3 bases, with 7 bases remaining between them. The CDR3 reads CAIRSGTDTQYF. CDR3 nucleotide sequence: TGTGCCATCAGATCAGGGACAGATACGCAGTATTTT.

CDR3 DNA sequence: TGTGCCAGCAGCCTAAGGACCAATGAGCAGTTCTTC. This gives the protein CASSLRTNEQFF. The chain recombines TRBV4-2 with TRBJ2-1; no reliable D call. The germline V and J ends were trimmed by 4 bases and 6 bases, with 7 bases remaining between them. The germline V gene encodes CDR1 LGHNA and CDR2 YNFKEQ. CDR3 size: 12 residues.

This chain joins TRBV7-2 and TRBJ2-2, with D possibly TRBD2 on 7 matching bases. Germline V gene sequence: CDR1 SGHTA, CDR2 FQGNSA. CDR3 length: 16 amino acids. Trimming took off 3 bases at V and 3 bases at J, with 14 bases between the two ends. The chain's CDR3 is CASSLVAGAYTGELFF. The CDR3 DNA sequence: TGTGCCAGCAGCTTGGTGGCGGGGGCTTACACCGGGGAGCTGTTTTTT.

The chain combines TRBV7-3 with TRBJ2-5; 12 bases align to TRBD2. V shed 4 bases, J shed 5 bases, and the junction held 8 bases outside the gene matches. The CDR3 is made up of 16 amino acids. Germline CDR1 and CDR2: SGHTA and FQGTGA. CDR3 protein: CASSSPSGRGSETQYF. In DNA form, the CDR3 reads TGTGCCAGCAGCTCCCCTAGCGGGAGGGGTTCGGAGACCCAGTACTTC.

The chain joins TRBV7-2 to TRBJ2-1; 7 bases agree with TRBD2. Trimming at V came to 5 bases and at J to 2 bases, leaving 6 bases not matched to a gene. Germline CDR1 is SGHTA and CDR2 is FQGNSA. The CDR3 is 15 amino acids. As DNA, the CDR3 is TGTGCCAGCAGCCCCAGCAGCGGGGCCTACAATGAGCAGTTCTTC. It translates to CASSPSSGAYNEQFF.

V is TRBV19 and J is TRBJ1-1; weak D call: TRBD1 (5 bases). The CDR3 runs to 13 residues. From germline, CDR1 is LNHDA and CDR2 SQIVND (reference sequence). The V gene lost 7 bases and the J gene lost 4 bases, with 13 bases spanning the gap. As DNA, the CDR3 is TGTGCCAGTACTACTTTGGGGGGCACTGAAGCTTTCTTT. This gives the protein CASTTLGGTEAFF.

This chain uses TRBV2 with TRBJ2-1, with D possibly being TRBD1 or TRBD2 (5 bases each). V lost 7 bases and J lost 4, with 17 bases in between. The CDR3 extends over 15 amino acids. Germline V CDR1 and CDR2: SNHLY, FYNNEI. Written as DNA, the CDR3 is TGTGCCAGCAACACACCGGGGACCGAGTACAATGAGCAGTTCTTC. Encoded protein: CASNTPGTEYNEQFF.

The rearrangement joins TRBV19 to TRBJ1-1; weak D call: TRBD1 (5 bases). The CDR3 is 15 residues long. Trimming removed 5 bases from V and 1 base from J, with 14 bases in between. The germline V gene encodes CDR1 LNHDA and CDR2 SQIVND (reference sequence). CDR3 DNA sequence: TGTGCCAGTAGTCTTCAGGGTCGGGGGAACACTGAAGCTTTCTTT. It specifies CASSLQGRGNTEAFF.

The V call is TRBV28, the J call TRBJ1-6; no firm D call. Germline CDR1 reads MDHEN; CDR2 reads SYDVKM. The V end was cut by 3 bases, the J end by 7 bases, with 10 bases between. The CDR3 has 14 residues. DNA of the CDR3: TGTGCCAGCAGTTTGCCCCCCCTGAATTCACCCCTCCACTTT. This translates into CASSLPPLNSPLHF.

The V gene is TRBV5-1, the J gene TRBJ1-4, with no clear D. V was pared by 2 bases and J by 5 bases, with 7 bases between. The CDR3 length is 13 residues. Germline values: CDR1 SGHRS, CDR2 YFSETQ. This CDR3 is CASSFYGNEKLFF. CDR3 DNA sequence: TGCGCCAGCAGCTTTTACGGGAATGAAAAACTGTTTTTT.

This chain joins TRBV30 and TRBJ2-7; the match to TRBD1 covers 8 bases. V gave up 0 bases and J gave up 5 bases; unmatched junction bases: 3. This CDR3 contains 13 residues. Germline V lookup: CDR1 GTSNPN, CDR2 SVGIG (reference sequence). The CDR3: CAWSVRGRNEQYF. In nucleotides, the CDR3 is TGTGCCTGGAGTGTCAGGGGGCGCAACGAGCAGTACTTC. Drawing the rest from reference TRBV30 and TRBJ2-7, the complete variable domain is SQTIHQWPATLVQPVGSPLSLECTVEGTSNPNLYWYRQAAGRGLQLLFYSVGIGQISSEVPQNLSASRPQDRQFILSSKKLLLSDSGFYLCAWSVRGRNEQYFGPGTRLTVT.

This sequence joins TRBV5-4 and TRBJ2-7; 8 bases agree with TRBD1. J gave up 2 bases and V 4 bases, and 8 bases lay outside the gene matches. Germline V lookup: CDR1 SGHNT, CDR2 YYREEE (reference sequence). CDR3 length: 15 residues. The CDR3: CASSGSRGLPYEQYF. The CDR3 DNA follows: TGTGCCAGCAGCGGGAGCAGGGGGCTCCCCTACGAGCAGTACTTC. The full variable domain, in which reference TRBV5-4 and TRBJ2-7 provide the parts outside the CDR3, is ETGVTQSPTHLIKTRGQQVTLRCSSQSGHNTVSWYQQALGQGPQFIFQYYREEENGRGNFPPRFSGLQFPNYSSELNVNALELDDSALYLCASSGSRGLPYEQYFGPGTRLTVT.

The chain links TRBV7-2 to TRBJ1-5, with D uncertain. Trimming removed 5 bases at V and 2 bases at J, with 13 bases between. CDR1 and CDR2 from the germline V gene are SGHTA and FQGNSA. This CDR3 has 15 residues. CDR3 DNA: TGTGCCAGCAGCCTCTCTTGGGGTGGCAATCAGCCCCAGCATTTT. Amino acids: CASSLSWGGNQPQHF.

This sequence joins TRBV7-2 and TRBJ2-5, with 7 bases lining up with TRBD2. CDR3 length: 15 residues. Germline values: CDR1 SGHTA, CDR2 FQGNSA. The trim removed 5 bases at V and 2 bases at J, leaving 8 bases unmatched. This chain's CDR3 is CASSPRLAAQETQYF. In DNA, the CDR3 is TGTGCCAGCAGCCCCCGGCTAGCGGCTCAAGAGACCCAGTACTTC.

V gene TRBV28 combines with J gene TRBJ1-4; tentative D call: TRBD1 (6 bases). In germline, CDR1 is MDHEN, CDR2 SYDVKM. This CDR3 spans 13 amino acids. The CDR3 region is CAMSRGTNEKLFF. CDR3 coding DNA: TGTGCAATGAGTAGGGGGACTAATGAAAAACTGTTTTTT.

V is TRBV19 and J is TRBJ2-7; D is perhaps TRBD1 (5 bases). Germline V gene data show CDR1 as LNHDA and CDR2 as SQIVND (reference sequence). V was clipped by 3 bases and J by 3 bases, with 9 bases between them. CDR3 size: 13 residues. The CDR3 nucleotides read TGTGCCAGTAGTATCATTAGGGGCTACGAGCAGTACTTC. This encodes CASSIIRGYEQYF.

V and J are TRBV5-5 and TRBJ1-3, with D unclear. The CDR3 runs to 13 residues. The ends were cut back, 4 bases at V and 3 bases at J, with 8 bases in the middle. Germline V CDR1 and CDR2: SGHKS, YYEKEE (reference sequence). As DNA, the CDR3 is TGTGCCAGCAGCGCCCTAGATGGAAACACCATATATTTT. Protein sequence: CASSALDGNTIYF.

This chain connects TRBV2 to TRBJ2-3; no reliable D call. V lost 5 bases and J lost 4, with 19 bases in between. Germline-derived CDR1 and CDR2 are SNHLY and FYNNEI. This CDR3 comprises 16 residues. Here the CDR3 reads CASSSHLPADADTQYF. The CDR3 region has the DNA TGTGCCAGCAGTTCCCACCTTCCGGCGGACGCAGATACGCAGTATTTT. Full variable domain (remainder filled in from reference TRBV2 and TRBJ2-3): EPEVTQTPSHQVTQMGQEVILRCVPISNHLYFYWYRQILGQKVEFLVSFYNNEISEKSEIFDDQFSVERPDGSNFTLKIRSTKLEDSAMYFCASSSHLPADADTQYFGPGTRLTVL.

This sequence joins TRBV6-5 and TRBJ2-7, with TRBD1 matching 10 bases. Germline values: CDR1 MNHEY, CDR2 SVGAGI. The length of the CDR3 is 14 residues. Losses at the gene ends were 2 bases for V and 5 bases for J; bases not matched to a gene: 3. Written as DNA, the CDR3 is TGTGCCAGCAGTTACCCGGGACAGGGGAACGAGCAGTACTTC. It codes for CASSYPGQGNEQYF.